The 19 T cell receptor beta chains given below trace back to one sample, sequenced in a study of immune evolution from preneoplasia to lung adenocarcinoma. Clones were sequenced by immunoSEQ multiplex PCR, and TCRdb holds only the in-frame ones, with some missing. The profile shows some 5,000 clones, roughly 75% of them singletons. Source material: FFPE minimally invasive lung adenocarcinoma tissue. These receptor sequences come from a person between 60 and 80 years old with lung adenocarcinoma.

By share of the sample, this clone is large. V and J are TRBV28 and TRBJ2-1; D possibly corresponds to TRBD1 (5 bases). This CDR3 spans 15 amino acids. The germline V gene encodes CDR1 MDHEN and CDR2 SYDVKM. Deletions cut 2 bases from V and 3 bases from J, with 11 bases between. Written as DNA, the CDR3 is TGTGCCAGCAGTTTACCGACAGCCGACTACAATGAGCAGTTCTTC. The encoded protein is CASSLPTADYNEQFF.

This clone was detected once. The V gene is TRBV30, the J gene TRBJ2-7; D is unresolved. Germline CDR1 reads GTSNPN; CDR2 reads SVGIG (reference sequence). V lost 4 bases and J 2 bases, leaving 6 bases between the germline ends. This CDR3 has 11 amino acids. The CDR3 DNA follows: TGTGCCTGGATCCGGGCCTACGAGCAGTACTTC. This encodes CAWIRAYEQYF.

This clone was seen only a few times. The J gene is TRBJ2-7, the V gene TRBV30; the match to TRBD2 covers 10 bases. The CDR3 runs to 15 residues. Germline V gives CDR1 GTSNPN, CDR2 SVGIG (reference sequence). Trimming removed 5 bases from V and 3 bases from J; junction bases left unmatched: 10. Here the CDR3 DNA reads TGTGCCTGGGGACTAGCGGCTACGAGTTTCTACGAGCAGTACTTC. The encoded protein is CAWGLAATSFYEQYF.

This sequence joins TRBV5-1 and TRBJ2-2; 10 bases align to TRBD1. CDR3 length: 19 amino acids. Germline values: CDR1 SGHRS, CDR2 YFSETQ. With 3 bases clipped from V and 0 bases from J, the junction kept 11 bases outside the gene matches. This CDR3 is CASSSGTGAARTNTGELFF. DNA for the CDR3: TGCGCCAGCAGCTCCGGGACAGGGGCAGCGCGGACGAACACCGGGGAGCTGTTTTTT.

CDR3 bases: TGTGCCAGCAGCTTTCAATCCGACAAGGCGGACACCTTC. Protein product: CASSFQSDKADTF. The rearrangement uses TRBV5-6 and TRBJ1-2, with D unresolved. The germline gives CDR1 SGHDT, CDR2 YYEEEE. Trimming took 2 bases from V and 12 from J, leaving 17 bases between them. The CDR3 has 13 residues.

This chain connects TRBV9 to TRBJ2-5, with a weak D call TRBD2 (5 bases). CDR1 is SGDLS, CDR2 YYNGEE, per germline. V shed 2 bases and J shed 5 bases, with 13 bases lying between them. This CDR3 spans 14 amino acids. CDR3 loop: CASSVGESVETQYF. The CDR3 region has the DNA TGTGCCAGCAGCGTGGGAGAAAGTGTGGAGACCCAGTACTTC.

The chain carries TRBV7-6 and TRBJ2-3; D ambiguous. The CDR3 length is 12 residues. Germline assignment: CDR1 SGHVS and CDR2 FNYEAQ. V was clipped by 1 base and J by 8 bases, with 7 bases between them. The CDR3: CASSLVLGTQYF. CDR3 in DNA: TGTGCCAGCAGCTTAGTTCTGGGTACGCAGTATTTT.

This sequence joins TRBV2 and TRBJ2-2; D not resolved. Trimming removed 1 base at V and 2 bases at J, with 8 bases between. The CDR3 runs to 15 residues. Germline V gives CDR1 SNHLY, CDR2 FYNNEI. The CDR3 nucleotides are TGTGCCAGCAGTGAAGATAGGCCTAACACCGGGGAGCTGTTTTTT. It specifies CASSEDRPNTGELFF.

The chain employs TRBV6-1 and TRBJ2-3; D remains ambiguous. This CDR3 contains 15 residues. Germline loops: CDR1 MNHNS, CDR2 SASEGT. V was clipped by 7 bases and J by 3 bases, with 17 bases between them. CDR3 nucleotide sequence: TGTGCCAGCACCCGCAATTTTGCCGGGACAGATACGCAGTATTTT. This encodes CASTRNFAGTDTQYF.

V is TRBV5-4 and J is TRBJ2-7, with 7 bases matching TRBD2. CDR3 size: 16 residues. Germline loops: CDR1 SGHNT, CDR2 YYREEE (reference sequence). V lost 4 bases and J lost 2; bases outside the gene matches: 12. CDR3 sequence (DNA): TGTGCCAGCAGCACGCCGCACAGCGGGACCGCCTACGAGCAGTACTTC. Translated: CASSTPHSGTAYEQYF.

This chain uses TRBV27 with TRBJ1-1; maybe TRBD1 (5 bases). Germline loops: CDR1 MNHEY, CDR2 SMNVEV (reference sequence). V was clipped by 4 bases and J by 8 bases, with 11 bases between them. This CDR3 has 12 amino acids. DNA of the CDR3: TGTGCCAGCAGTTCACCCGGGGCCGAAGCTTTCTTT. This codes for CASSSPGAEAFF.

CDR3 nucleotides: TGTGCCAGCAGTGCCCTGGGACAGGGATCGAACACTGAAGCTTTCTTT. Its protein product is CASSALGQGSNTEAFF. This sequence joins TRBV6-1 and TRBJ1-1; 9 bases match TRBD1. CDR3 length: 16 amino acids. The V gene end was trimmed by 4 bases and the J gene end by 1 base; junction bases not matched to a gene: 7. From germline, CDR1 is MNHNS and CDR2 SASEGT.

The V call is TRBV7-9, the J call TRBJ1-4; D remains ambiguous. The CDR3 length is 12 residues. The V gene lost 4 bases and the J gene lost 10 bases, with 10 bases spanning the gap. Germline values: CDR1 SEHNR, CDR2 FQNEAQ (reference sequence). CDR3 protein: CASSSGEVKLFF. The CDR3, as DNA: TGTGCCAGCAGCTCCGGGGAGGTAAAACTGTTTTTT. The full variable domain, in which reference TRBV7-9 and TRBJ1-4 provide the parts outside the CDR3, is DTGVSQNPRHKITKRGQNVTFRCDPISEHNRLYWYRQTLGQGPEFLTYFQNEAQLEKSRLLSDRFSAERPKGSFSTLEIQRTEQGDSAMYLCASSSGEVKLFFGSGTQLSVL.

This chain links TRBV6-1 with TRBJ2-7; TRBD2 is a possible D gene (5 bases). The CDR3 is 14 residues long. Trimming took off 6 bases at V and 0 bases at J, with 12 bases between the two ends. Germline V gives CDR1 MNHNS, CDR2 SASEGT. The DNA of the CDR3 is TGTGCCAGCAGGTTACTAGGTAGCTCCTACGAGCAGTACTTC. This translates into CASRLLGSSYEQYF.

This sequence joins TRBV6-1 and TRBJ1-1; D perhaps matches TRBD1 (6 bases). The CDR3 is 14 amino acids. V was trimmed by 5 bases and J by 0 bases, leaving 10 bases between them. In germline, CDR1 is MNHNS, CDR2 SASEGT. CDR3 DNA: TGTGCCAGCAGTAAGGGGGGGATGAACACTGAAGCTTTCTTT. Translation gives CASSKGGMNTEAFF.

The CDR3 DNA follows: TGTGCCAGCTCCCCGGACAGGGGCGGCGGGGAGCTGTTTTTT. Translated, it gives CASSPDRGGGELFF. The chain uses TRBV18 and TRBJ2-2; 9 bases match TRBD1. The germline V gene encodes CDR1 KGHSH and CDR2 LQKENI. The CDR3 contains 14 residues. J gave up 7 bases and V 6 bases, and 6 bases lay outside the gene matches.

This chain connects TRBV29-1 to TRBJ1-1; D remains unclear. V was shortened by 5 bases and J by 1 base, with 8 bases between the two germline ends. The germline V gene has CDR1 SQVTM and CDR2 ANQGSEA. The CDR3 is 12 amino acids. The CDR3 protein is CSVLGWNTEAFF. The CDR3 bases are TGCAGCGTTCTGGGGTGGAACACTGAAGCTTTCTTT.

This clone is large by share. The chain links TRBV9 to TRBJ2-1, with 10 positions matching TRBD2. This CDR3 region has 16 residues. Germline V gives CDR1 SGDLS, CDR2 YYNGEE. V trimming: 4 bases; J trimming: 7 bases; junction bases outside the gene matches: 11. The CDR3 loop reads CASSSRTSGTKNEQFF. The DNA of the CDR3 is TGTGCCAGCAGCTCACGGACTAGCGGAACGAAGAATGAGCAGTTCTTC.

The CDR3 loop is CASNKPGPRNEQYF. CDR3 DNA: TGTGCCAGCAATAAACCGGGACCGCGGAACGAGCAGTACTTC. The rearrangement joins TRBV28 to TRBJ2-7, with D perhaps assigned TRBD1 or TRBD2 (5 bases each). From germline, CDR1 is MDHEN and CDR2 SYDVKM. The V and J ends lost 7 bases and 5 bases respectively, with 18 bases between them. The length of the CDR3 is 14 residues. Based on the CDR3 plus reference TRBV28 and TRBJ2-7, the full variable domain is DVKVTQSSRYLVKRTGEKVFLECVQDMDHENMFWYRQDPGLGLRLIYFSYDVKMKEKGDIPEGYSVSREKKERFSLILESASTNQTSMYLCASNKPGPRNEQYFGPGTRLTVT.